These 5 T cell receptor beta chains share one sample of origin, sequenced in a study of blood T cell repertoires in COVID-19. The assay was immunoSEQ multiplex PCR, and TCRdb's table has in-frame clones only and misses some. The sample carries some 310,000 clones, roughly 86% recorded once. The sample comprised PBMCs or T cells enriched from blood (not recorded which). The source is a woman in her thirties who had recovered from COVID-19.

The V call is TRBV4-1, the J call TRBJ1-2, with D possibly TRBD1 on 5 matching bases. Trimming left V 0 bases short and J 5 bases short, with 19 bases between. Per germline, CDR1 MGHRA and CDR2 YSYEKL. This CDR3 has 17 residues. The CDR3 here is CASSQDRAGFSGYGYTF. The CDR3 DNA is TGCGCCAGCAGCCAAGATCGGGCAGGGTTTTCAGGATATGGCTACACCTTC.

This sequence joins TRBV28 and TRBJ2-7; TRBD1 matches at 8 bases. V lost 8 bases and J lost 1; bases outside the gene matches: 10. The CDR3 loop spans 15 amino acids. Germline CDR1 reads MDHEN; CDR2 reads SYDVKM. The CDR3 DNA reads TGTGCCAGCGGGCTAGCAGGGGGCATTTCCTACGAGCAGTACTTC. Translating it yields CASGLAGGISYEQYF.

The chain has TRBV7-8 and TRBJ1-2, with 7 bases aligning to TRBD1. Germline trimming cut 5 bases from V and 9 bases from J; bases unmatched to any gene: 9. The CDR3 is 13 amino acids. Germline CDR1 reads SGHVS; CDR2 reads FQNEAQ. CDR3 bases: TGTGCCAGCAGCCTTGACAGGGCCGAAAGCTACACCTTC. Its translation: CASSLDRAESYTF.

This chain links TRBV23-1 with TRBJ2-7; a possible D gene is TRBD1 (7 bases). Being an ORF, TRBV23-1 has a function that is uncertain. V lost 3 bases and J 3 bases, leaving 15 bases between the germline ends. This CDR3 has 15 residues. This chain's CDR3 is CASSHRGTAIYEQYF. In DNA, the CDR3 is TGCGCCAGCAGTCATCGGGGGACAGCTATCTACGAGCAGTACTTC.

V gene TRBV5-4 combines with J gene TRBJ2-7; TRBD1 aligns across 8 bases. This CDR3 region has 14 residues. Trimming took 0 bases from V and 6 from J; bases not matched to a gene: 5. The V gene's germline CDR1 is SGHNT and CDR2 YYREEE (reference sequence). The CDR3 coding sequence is TGTGCCAGCAGCTTGGCACAGGGGGTTTTCGAGCAGTACTTC. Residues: CASSLAQGVFEQYF. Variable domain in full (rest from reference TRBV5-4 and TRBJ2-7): ETGVTQSPTHLIKTRGQQVTLRCSSQSGHNTVSWYQQALGQGPQFIFQYYREEENGRGNFPPRFSGLQFPNYSSELNVNALELDDSALYLCASSLAQGVFEQYFGPGTRLTVT.